This T cell receptor (beta chain) was profiled in a study of blood T cell repertoires in COVID-19. Study-level information: Whether acute or convalescent, the COVID-19 samples came from the United States, Italy and Spain. T cells, B-cell-depleted T cells, or PBMCs provided the cDNA or gDNA that served as material.

Germline CDR1 and CDR2: SQVTM and ANQGSEA. This CDR3 comprises 13 residues. After removal of 7 bases from V and 7 bases from J, the junction contained 5 bases not matched to a gene. Per the study methods: For nucleated cells, counts were estimated from reference gene primer amplification. The protocol was immunoSEQ multiplex PCR, while the TCRdb copy is restricted to in-frame clones and leaves out a portion. V and J calls and clone size follow that table, whereas D and trimming were derived from the DNA. The sample records over 200,000 clones, roughly 80% being singletons. Material: peripheral blood. The clonotype was recovered from a woman of 80 years or more with active or convalescent COVID-19. The chain is built from TRBV29-1 and TRBJ1-4; 11 bases fit TRBD1. CDR3 in DNA: TGCAGCGGTGGACAGGGGGCGCCTGAAAAACTGTTTTTT. It is translated as CSGGQGAPEKLFF. The complete variable domain, with remaining parts taken from reference TRBV29-1 and TRBJ1-4, reads SAVISQKPSRDICQRGTSLTIQCQVDSQVTMMFWYRQQPGQSLTLIATANQGSEATYESGFVIDKFPISRPNLTFSTLTVSNMSPEDSSIYLCSGGQGAPEKLFFGSGTQLSVL.